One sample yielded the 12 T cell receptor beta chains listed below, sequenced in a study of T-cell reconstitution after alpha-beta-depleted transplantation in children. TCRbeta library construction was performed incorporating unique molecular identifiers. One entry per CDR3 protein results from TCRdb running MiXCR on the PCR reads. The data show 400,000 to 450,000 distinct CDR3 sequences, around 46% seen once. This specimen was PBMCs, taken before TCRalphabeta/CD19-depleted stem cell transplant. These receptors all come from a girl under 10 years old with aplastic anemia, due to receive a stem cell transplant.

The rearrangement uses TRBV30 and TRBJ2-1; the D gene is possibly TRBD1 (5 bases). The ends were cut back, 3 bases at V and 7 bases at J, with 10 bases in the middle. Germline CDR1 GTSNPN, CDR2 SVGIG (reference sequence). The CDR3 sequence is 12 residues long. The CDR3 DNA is TGTGCCTGGAGAGGGGTTTGGAATGAGCAGTTCTTC. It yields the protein CAWRGVWNEQFF.

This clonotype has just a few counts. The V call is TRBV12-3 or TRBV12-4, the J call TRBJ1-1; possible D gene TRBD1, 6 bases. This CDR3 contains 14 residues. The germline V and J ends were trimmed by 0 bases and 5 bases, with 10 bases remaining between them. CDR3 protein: CASSLAQGSTEAFF. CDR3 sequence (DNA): TGTGCCAGCAGTTTAGCACAGGGTTCGACTGAAGCTTTCTTT.

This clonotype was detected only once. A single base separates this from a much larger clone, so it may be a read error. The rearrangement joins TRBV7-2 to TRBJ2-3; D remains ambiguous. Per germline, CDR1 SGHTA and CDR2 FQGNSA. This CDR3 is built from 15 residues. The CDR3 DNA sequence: TGTCCCAGCAGCTTAGATTGGTCGAGCACAGATACGCAGTATTTT. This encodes CPSSLDWSSTDTQYF.

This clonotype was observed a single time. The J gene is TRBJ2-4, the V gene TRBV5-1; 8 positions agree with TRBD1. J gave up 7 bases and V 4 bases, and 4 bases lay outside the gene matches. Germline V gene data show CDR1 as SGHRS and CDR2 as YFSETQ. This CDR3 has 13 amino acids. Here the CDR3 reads CASSGGQGNIQYF. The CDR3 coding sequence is TGCGCCAGCAGCGGAGGACAGGGTAACATTCAGTACTTC.

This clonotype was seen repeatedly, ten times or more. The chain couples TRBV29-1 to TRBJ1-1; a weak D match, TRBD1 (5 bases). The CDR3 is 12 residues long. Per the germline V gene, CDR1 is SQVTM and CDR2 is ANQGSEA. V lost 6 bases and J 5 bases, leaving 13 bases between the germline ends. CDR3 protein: CSVLDPGTEAFF. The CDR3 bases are TGCAGCGTCCTTGACCCAGGGACTGAAGCTTTCTTT.

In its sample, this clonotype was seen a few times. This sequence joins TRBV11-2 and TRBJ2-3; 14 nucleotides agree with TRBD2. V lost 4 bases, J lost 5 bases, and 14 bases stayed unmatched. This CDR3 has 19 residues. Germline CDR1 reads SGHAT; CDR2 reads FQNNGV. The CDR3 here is CASSSPRTTSGRAKDTQYF. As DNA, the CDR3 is TGTGCCAGCAGCTCGCCACGGACGACTAGCGGGAGGGCAAAAGATACGCAGTATTTT. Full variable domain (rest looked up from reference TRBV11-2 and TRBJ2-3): EAGVAQSPRYKIIEKRQSVAFWCNPISGHATLYWYQQILGQGPKLLIQFQNNGVVDDSQLPKDRFSAERLKGVDSTLKIQPAKLEDSAVYLCASSSPRTTSGRAKDTQYFGPGTRLTVL.

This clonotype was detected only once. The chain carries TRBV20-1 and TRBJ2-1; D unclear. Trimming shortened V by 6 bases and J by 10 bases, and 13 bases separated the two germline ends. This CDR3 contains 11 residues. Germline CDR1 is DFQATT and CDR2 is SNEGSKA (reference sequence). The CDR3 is CSAKTFPEQFF. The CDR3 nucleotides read TGCAGTGCCAAGACATTCCCCGAGCAGTTCTTC.

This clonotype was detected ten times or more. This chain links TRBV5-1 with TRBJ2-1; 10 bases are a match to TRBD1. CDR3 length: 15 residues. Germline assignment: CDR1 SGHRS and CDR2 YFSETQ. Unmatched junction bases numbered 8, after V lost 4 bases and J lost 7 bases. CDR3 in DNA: TGCGCCAGCAGCCCCCCCCGACAGGGGGCGAATGAGCAGTTCTTC. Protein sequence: CASSPPRQGANEQFF. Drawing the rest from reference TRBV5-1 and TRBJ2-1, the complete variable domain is KAGVTQTPRYLIKTRGQQVTLSCSPISGHRSVSWYQQTPGQGLQFLFEYFSETQRNKGNFPGRFSGRQFSNSRSEMNVSTLELGDSALYLCASSPPRQGANEQFFGPGTRLTVL.

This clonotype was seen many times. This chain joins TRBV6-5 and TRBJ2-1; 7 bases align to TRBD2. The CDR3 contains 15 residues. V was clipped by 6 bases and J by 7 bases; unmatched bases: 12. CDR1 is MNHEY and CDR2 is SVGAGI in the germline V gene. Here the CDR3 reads CASSDSPLGGNEQFF. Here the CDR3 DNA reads TGTGCCAGCAGCGACTCCCCTCTCGGGGGGAATGAGCAGTTCTTC.

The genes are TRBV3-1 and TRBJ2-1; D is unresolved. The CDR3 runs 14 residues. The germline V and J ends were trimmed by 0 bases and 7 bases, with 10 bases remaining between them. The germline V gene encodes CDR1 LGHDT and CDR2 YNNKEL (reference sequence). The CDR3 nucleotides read TGTGCCAGCAGCCAAGATTGGGGTCCAAATGAGCAGTTCTTC. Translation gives CASSQDWGPNEQFF.

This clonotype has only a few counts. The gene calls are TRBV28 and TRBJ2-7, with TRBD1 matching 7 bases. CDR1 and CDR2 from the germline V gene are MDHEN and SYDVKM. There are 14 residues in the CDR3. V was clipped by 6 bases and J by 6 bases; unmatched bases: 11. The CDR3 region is CASRGTVTLGEQYF. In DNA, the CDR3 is TGTGCCAGCAGGGGGACAGTGACCCTGGGCGAGCAGTACTTC.

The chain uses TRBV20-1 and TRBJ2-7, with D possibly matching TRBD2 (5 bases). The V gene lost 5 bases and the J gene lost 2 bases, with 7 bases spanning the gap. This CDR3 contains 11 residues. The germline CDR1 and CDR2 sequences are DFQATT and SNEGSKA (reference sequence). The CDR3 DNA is TGCAGTGCTGGACTTCCCTACGAGCAGTACTTC. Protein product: CSAGLPYEQYF.